This T cell receptor beta chain came from a study of cytomegalovirus exposure and HLA in healthy donors. Study-wide points: Reports described diagnosis of cytomegalovirus status by the classifier as highly specific and sensitive.

On this clone itself: No antigen is known for it.

Germline lookup yields CDR1 KGHSH and CDR2 LQKENI. Trimming took 4 bases from V and 6 from J; bases not matched to a gene: 7. The CDR3 contains 14 residues. It was with 60 Vbeta and 13 Jbeta primers that the PCR ran. Assay used: immunoSEQ multiplex PCR; TCRdb lists only in-frame clones, some missing. The sample lists 85,000 to 130,000 clones, 65% to 80% occurring once. This chain uses TRBV18 with TRBJ1-2; TRBD1 agrees at 8 bases. This TCR came from a man aged 60 to 69 in good health and CMV-seronegative. Sequenced: PBMCs. CDR3 bases: TGTGCCAGCTCACGTAATCAGGGGGCGGATGGCTACACCTTC. This encodes CASSRNQGADGYTF.